The 14 T cell receptor beta chains presented below share a single source sample, sequenced in a study of cytomegalovirus exposure and HLA in healthy donors (TCRdb year 2017). To prepare the library, the immunoSEQ multiplex PCR assay was applied. For the multiplex PCR, a mixture combining 60 forward primers for TCR Vbeta segments and 13 reverse primers for TCR Jbeta segments was used. This is the immuneACCESS table as TCRdb keeps it, with only in-frame sequences that have V and J called. A part of the clones is gone; compared with another copy, unresolved V genes explain less than half, and the rest is unexplained. The sample table lists about 80,000 clones, approximately 80% of them with a count of one. Together, the top ten hold around a quarter of the sample. Sequenced material: PBMCs. The receptor set was obtained from a woman between 45 and 60 years old in good health and CMV-seropositive.

The rearrangement links TRBV4-1 to TRBJ2-5, with a possible D match to TRBD1 (5 bases). Germline V gene lookup returns CDR1 MGHRA and CDR2 YSYEKL. Trimming pared 1 base from V and 1 base from J, leaving 7 bases between. The CDR3 contains 14 residues. CDR3 DNA sequence: TGCGCCAGCAGCCAAGGACAGTCCCAAGAGACCCAGTACTTC. Translating it yields CASSQGQSQETQYF.

The V and J genes are TRBV6-5 and TRBJ2-7; 9 bases match TRBD2. Germline CDR1 is MNHEY and CDR2 is SVGAGI. The CDR3 length is 15 residues. J was trimmed by 5 bases and V by 5 bases; bases with no gene match: 10. The CDR3 sequence: CASSPPAGGPHEQYF. CDR3 DNA sequence: TGTGCCAGCAGTCCCCCTGCGGGGGGGCCCCACGAGCAGTACTTC.

The chain uses TRBV19 and TRBJ2-5, with 10 positions matching TRBD1. CDR1 is LNHDA and CDR2 is SQIVND in the germline V gene (reference sequence). J gave up 5 bases and V 6 bases, and 12 bases lay outside the gene matches. CDR3 length: 16 residues. In DNA form, the CDR3 reads TGTGCCAGTAGCCCCACCCGACAGGGGGCCCTGGAGACCCAGTACTTC. It is translated as CASSPTRQGALETQYF.

The chain recombines TRBV7-6 with TRBJ2-3, with no clear D. The V gene's germline CDR1 is SGHVS and CDR2 FNYEAQ. CDR3 length equals 13 residues. V was clipped by 5 bases and J by 1 base, with 7 bases between them. CDR3 region: CASSPYRTDTQYF. In DNA, the CDR3 is TGTGCCAGCAGCCCCTACCGCACAGATACGCAGTATTTT.

The chain recombines TRBV28 with TRBJ1-5, with 8 nucleotides matching TRBD1. J was trimmed by 2 bases and V by 4 bases; bases with no gene match: 1. The CDR3 length is 14 residues. The germline V gene encodes CDR1 MDHEN and CDR2 SYDVKM. The DNA for the CDR3 is TGTGCCAGCAGTTCGGGACAGGGCAATCAGCCCCAGCATTTT. Amino acid sequence: CASSSGQGNQPQHF.

The chain is built from TRBV6-5 and TRBJ2-1; possibly TRBD1 for D (6 bases). The germline gives CDR1 MNHEY, CDR2 SVGAGI. This CDR3 region has 15 residues. V lost 6 bases and J lost 2, with 14 bases in between. The CDR3 nucleotides read TGTGCCAGCAGCAAACCTCAGGGGACCTACAATGAGCAGTTCTTC. Protein product: CASSKPQGTYNEQFF.

The J gene is TRBJ1-1, the V gene TRBV11-1; 8 positions match TRBD1. Germline V gives CDR1 SGHAT, CDR2 FQDESV (reference sequence). V dropped 5 bases and J dropped 3; count of bases not matched to a gene: 11. The CDR3 covers 16 residues. Here the CDR3 DNA reads TGTGCCAGCAGCCCGGACAGGGTTTTTATTCACACTGAAGCTTTCTTT. It encodes CASSPDRVFIHTEAFF.

The gene calls are TRBV9 and TRBJ2-6, with D maybe TRBD2 (6 bases). CDR1 SGDLS and CDR2 YYNGEE come from the germline V gene. V lost 5 bases, J lost 1 base, and 13 bases lay in between. There are 16 residues in the CDR3. CDR3 coding DNA: TGTGCCAGCAGAACTTTTGGGGGGTCTGGGGCCAACGTCCTGACTTTC. Protein sequence: CASRTFGGSGANVLTF.

A single count supports this clone. The V call is TRBV27, the J call TRBJ2-4, with 7 bases lining up with TRBD1. The CDR3 has 15 residues. V was clipped by 9 bases and J by 4 bases; unmatched bases: 12. Germline assignment: CDR1 MNHEY and CDR2 SMNVEV (reference sequence). CDR3 sequence reads: CARGQHQKLKNIQYF. The CDR3 DNA reads as TGTGCCAGGGGACAGCACCAGAAACTAAAAAACATTCAGTACTTC.

The J gene is TRBJ2-2, the V gene TRBV19, with TRBD1 matching 7 bases. This CDR3 has 16 residues. Trimming took 3 bases from V and 5 from J; bases not matched to a gene: 9. Germline V gene lookup returns CDR1 LNHDA and CDR2 SQIVND (reference sequence). CDR3 coding DNA: TGTGCCAGTAGTATCAGTACCGGGACAGCGACCGGGGAGCTGTTTTTT. Translating gives CASSISTGTATGELFF.

V usage is TRBV11-1 and J usage is TRBJ1-1, with 8 bases identical to TRBD1. Germline assignment: CDR1 SGHAT and CDR2 FQDESV (reference sequence). CDR3 size: 13 residues. V was pared by 9 bases and J by 3 bases, with 6 bases of the junction left unmatched. The CDR3 region is CASANRGDTEAFF. DNA of the CDR3: TGTGCCAGTGCCAACAGGGGGGACACTGAAGCTTTCTTT.

This CDR3 is CASRAGDVSEKLFF. CDR3 nucleotides: TGTGCCAGCAGGGCAGGGGACGTGAGTGAAAAACTGTTTTTT. The chain recombines TRBV2 with TRBJ1-4; possibly TRBD1 for D (6 bases). Germline assignment: CDR1 SNHLY and CDR2 FYNNEI. The CDR3 totals 14 residues. V lost 6 bases and J 7 bases, leaving 15 bases between the germline ends.

This clone has more than one count but fewer than ten. The rearrangement uses TRBV11-2 and TRBJ1-2, with 8 bases aligning to TRBD1. The CDR3 covers 15 residues. In germline, CDR1 is SGHAT, CDR2 FQNNGV. V gave up 5 bases and J gave up 5 bases; unmatched junction bases: 10. The CDR3 DNA is TGTGCCAGCAGCCCTCCGGACAGGGTTAGGTATGGCTACACCTTC. Encoded protein: CASSPPDRVRYGYTF.

The chain combines TRBV13 with TRBJ1-1; D is ambiguous. The CDR3 covers 12 residues. The germline CDR1 and CDR2 sequences are PRHDT and FYEKMQ (reference sequence). Trimming pared 7 bases from V and 2 bases from J, leaving 8 bases between. The chain's CDR3 is CASTLLNTEAFF. CDR3 bases: TGTGCCAGCACCCTCCTTAACACTGAAGCTTTCTTT.